This TCR beta chain was profiled in a study of PD-L1 blockade in urothelial cancer. In the study overall: A median approximately 150,000 T cells were found in blood samples. Findings and limits, study-wide: Larger 3-week expansion of tumor-associated blood clones was seen in durable-benefit patients.

The time point is: pretreatment peripheral blood. It was locally advanced or metastatic urothelial carcinoma that patients had. The CDR3 is 15 amino acids. The V gene's germline CDR1 is MNHNY and CDR2 SVGAGI (reference sequence). V was clipped by 6 bases and J by 4 bases; unmatched bases: 11. Concerning this clone: No antigen is known for it.

Synthetic TCR analog templates were added to each PCR reaction. TCRdb keeps only in-frame clones here, not all; method: immunoSEQ multiplex PCR. Of some 50,000 clones listed, 70% to 90% are singletons. The sequence was obtained from a woman aged 60-70 years with urothelial cancer. V and J are TRBV6-6 and TRBJ1-2; 7 bases match TRBD1. The sequencing used PBMCs, collected around atezolizumab (anti-PD-L1) treatment. The DNA for the CDR3 is TGTGCCAGCAGCCTCGGGGACAGCAGCAGCTATGGCTACACCTTC. Translation: CASSLGDSSSYGYTF.